This passage covers 19 T cell receptor beta chains from one sample sequenced in a study of cytomegalovirus exposure and HLA in healthy donors. PCR employed 60 Vbeta and 13 Jbeta primers. The assay was immunoSEQ multiplex PCR, and TCRdb's table has in-frame clones only and misses some. The sample holds roughly 71,000 clones, around 69% seen once. Sequences were obtained from PBMCs. The source is a human donor in good health.

The gene calls are TRBV6-6 and TRBJ2-5; TRBD2 matches at 8 bases. CDR3 length: 13 residues. The V and J ends lost 4 bases and 3 bases, in that order; junction bases with no gene match: 1. The germline V gene encodes CDR1 MNHNY and CDR2 SVGAGI (reference sequence). The CDR3 reads CASSFSGEETQYF. CDR3 nucleotide sequence: TGTGCCAGCAGTTTTAGCGGGGAAGAGACCCAGTACTTC.

V and J are TRBV7-2 and TRBJ1-4, with D unresolved. Trimming stripped 1 base from V and 8 bases from J, with 8 bases between. CDR3 size: 13 residues. CDR1 and CDR2 (germline): SGHTA, FQGNSA. The CDR3 nucleotides read TGTGCCAGCAGCTTAGGGGGAGGGGAAAAACTGTTTTTT. Its translation is CASSLGGGEKLFF.

This clone was recorded a few times. The J gene is TRBJ1-4, the V gene TRBV18; 9 bases map to TRBD1. Losses at the gene ends were 1 base for V and 3 bases for J; bases not matched to a gene: 0. This CDR3 is 15 amino acids long. Germline CDR1 is KGHSH and CDR2 is LQKENI. In DNA, the CDR3 is TGTGCCAGCTCACCACGGGACAGGGCTAATGAAAAACTGTTTTTT. Residues: CASSPRDRANEKLFF.

The rearrangement links TRBV18 to TRBJ2-3; the match to TRBD1 covers 7 bases. The CDR3 loop spans 16 amino acids. The germline V gene has CDR1 KGHSH and CDR2 LQKENI. The J segment lost 7 bases and the V segment lost 2 bases, leaving 12 bases of the junction unmatched. CDR3 residues: CASSPGTASSGNTQYF. The DNA for the CDR3 is TGTGCCAGCTCACCAGGGACAGCATCTTCGGGAAATACGCAGTATTTT.

This clone was counted a few times. The V and J genes are TRBV5-6 and TRBJ2-1, with 10 bases identical to TRBD2. Germline V gene lookup returns CDR1 SGHDT and CDR2 YYEEEE. The CDR3 length is 15 residues. V lost 2 bases to trimming and J lost 2 bases; unmatched junction nucleotides: 1. DNA of the CDR3: TGTGCCAGCAGCTTTAGCGGGAGGCCCTACAATGAGCAGTTCTTC. The encoded protein is CASSFSGRPYNEQFF.

V is TRBV15 and J is TRBJ1-1; weak D call: TRBD1 (6 bases). The CDR3 totals 13 residues. V was clipped by 3 bases and J by 8 bases, with 13 bases between them. CDR1 and CDR2 from the germline V gene are LNHNV and YYDKDF (reference sequence). The CDR3 nucleotides are TGTGCCACCAGCAGGGGGGGCGGGGGCGAAGCTTTCTTT. Protein product: CATSRGGGGEAFF.

This clone was counted many times. The chain uses TRBV29-1 and TRBJ2-2; 7 positions match TRBD1. J gave up 2 bases and V 3 bases, and 3 bases lay outside the gene matches. The CDR3 loop spans 14 amino acids. Germline CDR1 and CDR2: SQVTM and ANQGSEA. The CDR3 DNA reads as TGCAGCGTTGATAGACAGGGTAACACCGGGGAGCTGTTTTTT. Its translation: CSVDRQGNTGELFF.

V usage is TRBV9 and J usage is TRBJ2-2, with TRBD2 matching over 11 bases. The V gene's germline CDR1 is SGDLS and CDR2 YYNGEE. The CDR3 covers 17 residues. V lost 1 base to trimming and J lost 7 bases; unmatched junction nucleotides: 9. Here the CDR3 reads CASSVPSGRQNIGELFF. CDR3 coding DNA: TGTGCCAGCAGCGTACCTAGCGGGAGGCAGAATATCGGGGAGCTGTTTTTT. Based on the CDR3 plus reference TRBV9 and TRBJ2-2, the full variable domain is DSGVTQTPKHLITATGQRVTLRCSPRSGDLSVYWYQQSLDQGLQFLIQYYNGEERAKGNILERFSAQQFPDLHSELNLSSLELGDSALYFCASSVPSGRQNIGELFFGEGSRLTVL.

This clone was seen a single time. The V and J genes are TRBV30 and TRBJ1-2, with TRBD1 identical over 8 bases. The length of the CDR3 is 11 residues. J was trimmed by 4 bases and V by 7 bases; bases with no gene match: 2. Germline loops: CDR1 GTSNPN, CDR2 SVGIG (reference sequence). In DNA form, the CDR3 reads TGTGCCTCGACAGGGGTCTATGGCTACACCTTC. This encodes CASTGVYGYTF.

The chain couples TRBV25-1 to TRBJ1-1; D may be TRBD1 (5 bases). Germline CDR1 is MGHDK and CDR2 is SYGVNS. V was trimmed by 2 bases and J by 2 bases, leaving 18 bases between them. The CDR3 loop spans 17 amino acids. The CDR3 is CASSEDQGEEGNTEAFF. The CDR3 DNA is TGTGCCAGCAGTGAAGACCAAGGGGAGGAAGGTAACACTGAAGCTTTCTTT.

The chain carries TRBV9 and TRBJ1-4; 8 bases are shared with TRBD1. Germline V gene sequence: CDR1 SGDLS, CDR2 YYNGEE. This CDR3 contains 15 residues. V trimming: 4 bases; J trimming: 3 bases; junction bases outside the gene matches: 5. The CDR3 region is CASSFRTGPNEKLFF. The CDR3 DNA is TGTGCCAGCAGCTTTCGGACAGGGCCTAATGAAAAACTGTTTTTT.

The table lists this clone with a few counts. The chain employs TRBV7-3 and TRBJ1-2; D is undetermined. Germline CDR1 and CDR2: SGHTA and FQGTGA. Deletions cut 1 base from V and 6 bases from J, with 12 bases between. The length of the CDR3 is 14 residues. The CDR3 DNA sequence: TGTGCCAGCAGCTTAAACTCCCGGGAGGATGGCTACACCTTC. This encodes CASSLNSREDGYTF.

This rearrangement joins TRBV5-6 to TRBJ1-5, with a weak D call TRBD1 (5 bases). Trimming cost V 2 bases and J 1 base, with 10 bases left between them. Germline V CDR1 and CDR2: SGHDT, YYEEEE. The CDR3 consists of 15 residues. CDR3 DNA: TGTGCCAGCAGCTTACGGACACCCAGCAATCAGCCCCAGCATTTT. It specifies CASSLRTPSNQPQHF.

The rearrangement links TRBV6-5 to TRBJ1-4, with 7 bases aligning to TRBD1. The germline V gene has CDR1 MNHEY and CDR2 SVGAGI. This CDR3 contains 15 residues. J gave up 8 bases and V 4 bases, and 10 bases lay outside the gene matches. CDR3 in amino acids: CASSWQGQGEEKLFF. The DNA for the CDR3 is TGTGCCAGCAGTTGGCAGGGTCAGGGGGAAGAAAAACTGTTTTTT.

This clone was seen more than once but under ten times. The chain has TRBV28 and TRBJ2-7, with unresolved D. The CDR3 contains 13 residues. Germline lookup yields CDR1 MDHEN and CDR2 SYDVKM. Deletions cut 8 bases from V and 2 bases from J, with 13 bases between. This CDR3 is CASQAGPPYEQYF. CDR3 DNA: TGTGCCAGCCAGGCAGGCCCTCCCTACGAGCAGTACTTC.

This clone showed up just once. The gene calls are TRBV11-2 and TRBJ2-7, with a possible D match to TRBD2 (6 bases). Germline CDR1 reads SGHAT; CDR2 reads FQNNGV. Trimming cost V 1 base and J 6 bases, with 16 bases left between them. The CDR3 runs 15 residues. CDR3 sequence: CASSLATGDGGEQYF. CDR3 bases: TGTGCCAGCAGCTTAGCAACGGGAGACGGCGGCGAGCAGTACTTC.

This clone has a single count. The genes are TRBV27 and TRBJ2-6; the match to TRBD1 covers 8 bases. The trim removed 10 bases at V and 7 bases at J, leaving 12 bases unmatched. Looked up from germline, CDR1 is MNHEY and CDR2 is SMNVEV (reference sequence). CDR3 length equals 15 residues. In DNA, the CDR3 is TGTGCCACAGCCCGGACAGGGTTTGGCGCCAACGTCCTGACTTTC. It codes for CATARTGFGANVLTF.

The chain links TRBV5-1 to TRBJ2-1; TRBD2 matches at 13 bases. The germline V gene encodes CDR1 SGHRS and CDR2 YFSETQ. The CDR3 is 15 amino acids. V shed 3 bases, J shed 5 bases, and the junction held 2 bases outside the gene matches. This chain's CDR3 is CASSSGTSGNNEQFF. In DNA form, the CDR3 reads TGCGCCAGCAGCTCCGGGACTAGCGGGAACAATGAGCAGTTCTTC.

The rearrangement uses TRBV11-2 and TRBJ2-1; 7 positions agree with TRBD2. J lost 3 bases, V lost 4 bases, and 0 bases had no gene match. This CDR3 comprises 13 residues. Germline V gene data show CDR1 as SGHAT and CDR2 as FQNNGV. Here the CDR3 DNA reads TGTGCCAGCAGCTGGACTAGCTACAATGAGCAGTTCTTC. This translates into CASSWTSYNEQFF.